This TCR beta chain was obtained from a study of cytomegalovirus exposure and HLA in healthy donors. Study conclusions and caveats: Among TCR beta chains, those listed as cytomegalovirus-associated numbered approximately 150.

A single count supports this clone. As yet, its antigen is unknown. Both 60 Vbeta primers and 13 Jbeta primers went into the PCR. Produced via immunoSEQ multiplex PCR; TCRdb's table is partial and in-frame only. The profile shows more than 150,000 clones, roughly 87% of them singletons. Looked up from germline, CDR1 is ENHRY and CDR2 is SYGVKD. CDR3 size: 16 residues. The germline V and J ends were trimmed by 0 bases and 0 bases, with 9 bases remaining between them. This chain joins TRBV10-3 and TRBJ2-4; TRBD2 is a possible D gene (6 bases). The TCR sequence derives from a man aged 45-60 years in good health and CMV-seronegative. The sample taken for sequencing was PBMCs. DNA of the CDR3: TGTGCCATCAGTGAGTCGGGACTGCTAGCCAAAAACATTCAGTACTTC. Translation: CAISESGLLAKNIQYF.